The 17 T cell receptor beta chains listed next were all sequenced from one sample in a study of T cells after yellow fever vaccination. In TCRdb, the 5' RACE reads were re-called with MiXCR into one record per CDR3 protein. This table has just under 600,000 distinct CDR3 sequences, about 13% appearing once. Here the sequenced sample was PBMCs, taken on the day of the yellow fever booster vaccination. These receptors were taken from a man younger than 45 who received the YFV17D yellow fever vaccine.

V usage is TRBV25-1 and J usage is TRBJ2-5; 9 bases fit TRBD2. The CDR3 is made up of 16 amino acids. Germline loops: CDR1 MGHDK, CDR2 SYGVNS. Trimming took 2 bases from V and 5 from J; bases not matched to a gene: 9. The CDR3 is CASSEADLAGRETQYF. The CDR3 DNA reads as TGTGCCAGCAGTGAAGCGGATCTAGCGGGAAGGGAGACCCAGTACTTC.

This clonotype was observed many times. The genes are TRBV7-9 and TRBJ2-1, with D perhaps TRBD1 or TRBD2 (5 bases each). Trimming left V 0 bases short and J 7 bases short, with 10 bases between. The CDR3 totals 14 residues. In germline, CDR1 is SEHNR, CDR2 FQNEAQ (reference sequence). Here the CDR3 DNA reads TGTGCCAGCAGCTTAGCCGGGACCCTTAATGAGCAGTTCTTC. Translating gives CASSLAGTLNEQFF.

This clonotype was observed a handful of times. CDR3 sequence reads: CASRGVGTSGSGEQFF. For the CDR3, the DNA is TGTGCCAGTAGGGGAGTCGGGACTAGCGGGAGTGGTGAGCAGTTCTTC. The chain employs TRBV19 and TRBJ2-1; 14 bases are a match to TRBD2. This CDR3 comprises 16 residues. Germline CDR1 LNHDA, CDR2 SQIVND (reference sequence). V lost 6 bases and J lost 9; bases outside the gene matches: 10.

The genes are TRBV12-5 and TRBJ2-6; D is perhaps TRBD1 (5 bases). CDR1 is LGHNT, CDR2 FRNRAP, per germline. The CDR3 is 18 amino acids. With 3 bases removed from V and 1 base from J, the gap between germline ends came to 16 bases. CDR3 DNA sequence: TGTGCTAGTGGTTTTGACAGCAAGCTGAATTCTGGGGCCAACGTCCTGACTTTC. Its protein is CASGFDSKLNSGANVLTF.

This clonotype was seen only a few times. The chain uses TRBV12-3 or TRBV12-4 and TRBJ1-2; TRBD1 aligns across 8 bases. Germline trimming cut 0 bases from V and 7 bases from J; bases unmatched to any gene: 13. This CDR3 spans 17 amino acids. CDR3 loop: CASSLAAGRGRVSGYTF. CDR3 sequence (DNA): TGTGCCAGCAGTTTAGCCGCGGGCAGGGGGCGCGTAAGTGGCTACACCTTC.

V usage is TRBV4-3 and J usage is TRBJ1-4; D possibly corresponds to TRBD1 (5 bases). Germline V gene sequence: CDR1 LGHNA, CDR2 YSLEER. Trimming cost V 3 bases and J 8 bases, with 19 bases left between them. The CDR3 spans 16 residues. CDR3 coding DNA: TGCGCCAGCAGCCAGGCAAGGACAAGGCCTTGGGAAAAACTGTTTTTT. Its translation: CASSQARTRPWEKLFF.

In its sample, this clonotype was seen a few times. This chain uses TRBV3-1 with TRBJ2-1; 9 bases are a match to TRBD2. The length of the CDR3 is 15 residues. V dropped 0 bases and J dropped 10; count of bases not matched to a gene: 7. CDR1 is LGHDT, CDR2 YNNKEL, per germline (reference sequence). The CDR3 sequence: CASSQELAGVDEQFF. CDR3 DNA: TGTGCCAGCAGCCAAGAATTAGCGGGAGTCGACGAGCAGTTCTTC.

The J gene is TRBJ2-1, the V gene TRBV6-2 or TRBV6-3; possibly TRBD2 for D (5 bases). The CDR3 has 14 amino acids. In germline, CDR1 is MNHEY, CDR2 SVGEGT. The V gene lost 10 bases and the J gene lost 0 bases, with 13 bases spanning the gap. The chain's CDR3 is CATLGLSSYNEQFF. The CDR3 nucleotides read TGTGCCACCCTAGGACTGAGCTCCTACAATGAGCAGTTCTTC.

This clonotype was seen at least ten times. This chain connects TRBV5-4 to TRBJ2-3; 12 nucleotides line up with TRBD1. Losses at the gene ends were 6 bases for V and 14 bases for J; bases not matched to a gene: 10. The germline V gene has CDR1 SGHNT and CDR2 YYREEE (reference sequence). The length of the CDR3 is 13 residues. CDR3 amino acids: CASNTGTGGQLYF. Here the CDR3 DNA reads TGTGCCAGCAACACCGGGACAGGGGGCCAGTTGTATTTT.

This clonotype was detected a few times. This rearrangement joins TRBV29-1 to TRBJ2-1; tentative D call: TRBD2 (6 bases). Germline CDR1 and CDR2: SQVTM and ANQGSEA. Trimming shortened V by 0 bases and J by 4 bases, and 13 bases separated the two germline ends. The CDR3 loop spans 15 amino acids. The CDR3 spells CSVEDDVGGYNEQFF. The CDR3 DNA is TGCAGCGTTGAAGATGACGTCGGGGGTTACAATGAGCAGTTCTTC.

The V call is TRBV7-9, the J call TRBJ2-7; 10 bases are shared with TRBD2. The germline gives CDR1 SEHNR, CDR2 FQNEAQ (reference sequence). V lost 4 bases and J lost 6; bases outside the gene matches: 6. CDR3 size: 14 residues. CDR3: CASSSIAGGREQYF. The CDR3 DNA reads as TGTGCCAGCAGCTCGATAGCGGGAGGTCGCGAGCAGTACTTC.

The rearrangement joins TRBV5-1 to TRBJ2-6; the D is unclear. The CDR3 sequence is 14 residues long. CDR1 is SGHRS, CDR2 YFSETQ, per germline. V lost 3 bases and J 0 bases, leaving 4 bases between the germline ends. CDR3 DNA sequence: TGCGCCAGCAGCTCATACTCTGGGGCCAACGTCCTGACTTTC. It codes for CASSSYSGANVLTF.

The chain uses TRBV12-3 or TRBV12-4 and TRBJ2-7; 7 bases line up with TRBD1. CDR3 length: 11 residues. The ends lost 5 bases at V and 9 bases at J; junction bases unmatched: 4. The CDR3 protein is CASSDDRAQYF. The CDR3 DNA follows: TGTGCCAGCAGTGATGACAGGGCGCAGTACTTC.

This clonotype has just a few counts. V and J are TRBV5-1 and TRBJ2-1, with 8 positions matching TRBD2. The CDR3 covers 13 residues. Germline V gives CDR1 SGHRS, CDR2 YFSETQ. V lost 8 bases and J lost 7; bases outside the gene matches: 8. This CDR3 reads CASTSGGDNEQFF. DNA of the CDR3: TGCGCCAGTACTAGCGGAGGGGATAATGAGCAGTTCTTC.

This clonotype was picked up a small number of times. The CDR3 region is CASSPWGTDFNQPQHF. The CDR3 DNA sequence: TGCGCCAGCAGCCCATGGGGGACAGACTTTAATCAGCCCCAGCATTTT. J is TRBJ1-5 and V is TRBV5-1, with 7 bases aligning to TRBD1. The CDR3 extends over 16 amino acids. Germline CDR1 is SGHRS and CDR2 is YFSETQ. V shed 4 bases and J 4 bases; nucleotides not matched to a gene: 11.

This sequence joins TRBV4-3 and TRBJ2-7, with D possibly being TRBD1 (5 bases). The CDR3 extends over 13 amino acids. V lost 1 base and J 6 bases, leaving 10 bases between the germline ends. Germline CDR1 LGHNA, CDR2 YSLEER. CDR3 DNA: TGCGCCAGCAGCCAAGGACTGGGGCGCGAGCAGTACTTC. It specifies CASSQGLGREQYF.

CDR3 sequence (DNA): TGCAGCGCGGGAAGCGGGAGGGCCTACAATGAGCAGTTCTTC. Its protein product is CSAGSGRAYNEQFF. The chain recombines TRBV29-1 with TRBJ2-1, with 10 positions matching TRBD2. There are 14 residues in the CDR3. Germline CDR1 SQVTM, CDR2 ANQGSEA. The V segment lost 7 bases and the J segment 2 bases; nucleotides outside the gene matches: 5.